These 15 T cell receptor beta chains originate from one sample sequenced in a study of CD8+ T cells in alopecia areata. Sequencing relied on a cDNA template that was reverse transcribed from extracted RNA. The repertoire was sequenced with immunoSEQ multiplex PCR; TCRdb's copy has only in-frame clones and lacks some. The profile shows roughly 220,000 clones, approximately 72% of them singletons. Treatment defined: oral pan-JAK inhibitor, 5-10 mg twice daily. The source material was CD4+ T cells sorted from blood, sampled at approximately week 44, from a patient treated with tofacitinib. The receptor source for this set is a human donor with alopecia areata.

The chain links TRBV5-6 to TRBJ1-1, with D perhaps matching TRBD1 (5 bases). Germline assignment: CDR1 SGHDT and CDR2 YYEEEE. CDR3 length equals 15 residues. V was trimmed by 2 bases and J by 5 bases, leaving 16 bases between them. The CDR3 nucleotides are TGTGCCAGCAGCTTAGTGCCCCTACCAGGGACTGAAGCTTTCTTT. Protein sequence: CASSLVPLPGTEAFF.

This clone was counted once. V is TRBV30 and J is TRBJ1-1, with TRBD1 identical over 7 bases. The CDR3 loop spans 15 amino acids. CDR1 is GTSNPN and CDR2 is SVGIG in the germline V gene (reference sequence). J gave up 2 bases and V 4 bases, and 10 bases lay outside the gene matches. The CDR3 nucleotides are TGTGCCTGGAACCCACTGACAGGGTCCAACACTGAAGCTTTCTTT. This translates into CAWNPLTGSNTEAFF.

This chain connects TRBV30 to TRBJ2-5; perhaps TRBD2 as D (5 bases). Judging by the DNA end, TRBJ2-7 fits better; the J call may be wrong. This CDR3 is 14 amino acids long. Germline V gives CDR1 GTSNPN, CDR2 SVGIG (reference sequence). The DNA for the CDR3 is TGTGCCTGGAGCGGGGTTGTACGGTCCTACGAGCAGTACTTC. Its translation is CAWSGVVRSYEQYF.

The gene calls are TRBV29-1 and TRBJ1-5; D might be TRBD1 (5 bases). Germline assignment: CDR1 SQVTM and CDR2 ANQGSEA. The CDR3 contains 14 residues. Trimming shortened V by 6 bases and J by 5 bases, and 17 bases separated the two germline ends. The CDR3 sequence: CSVLIEGRDQPQHF. The DNA for the CDR3 is TGCAGCGTCCTAATAGAGGGGAGGGATCAGCCCCAGCATTTT.

This clone was counted a single time. V gene TRBV18 combines with J gene TRBJ2-7; perhaps TRBD1 as D (7 bases). Trimming shortened V by 3 bases and J by 2 bases, and 14 bases separated the two germline ends. CDR3 size: 15 residues. Germline CDR1 and CDR2: KGHSH and LQKENI. CDR3 region: CASSPGPGGTYEQYF. In DNA form, the CDR3 reads TGTGCCAGCTCACCGGGACCAGGGGGGACCTACGAGCAGTACTTC.

This clone was detected only a few times. This chain connects TRBV30 to TRBJ2-7; maybe TRBD2 (6 bases). This CDR3 spans 14 amino acids. Germline CDR1 and CDR2: GTSNPN and SVGIG (reference sequence). V was cut by 4 bases and J by 0 bases, with 13 bases left in between. CDR3 DNA: TGTGCCTGGAATCCCGCGGGACCCTCCTACGAGCAGTACTTC. It encodes CAWNPAGPSYEQYF.

Points on this clone: In the same sample, other DNA sequences code for this CDR3. The genes are TRBV7-2 and TRBJ2-7; D might be TRBD1 (6 bases). The germline V and J ends were trimmed by 6 bases and 2 bases, with 14 bases remaining between them. Germline V gene data show CDR1 as SGHTA and CDR2 as FQGNSA. CDR3 length: 14 amino acids. The CDR3 DNA is TGTGCCAGCAGTTCTAACAGGGCCGCCTACGAGCAGTACTTC. It specifies CASSSNRAAYEQYF. Full variable domain (remainder filled in from reference TRBV7-2 and TRBJ2-7): GAGVSQSPSNKVTEKGKDVELRCDPISGHTALYWYRQSLGQGLEFLIYFQGNSAPDKSGLPSDRFSAERTGGSVSTLTIQRTQQEDSAVYLCASSSNRAAYEQYFGPGTRLTVT.

V gene TRBV2 combines with J gene TRBJ1-5; 8 bases fit TRBD1. Losses at the gene ends were 7 bases for V and 6 bases for J; bases not matched to a gene: 8. Germline-derived CDR1 and CDR2 are SNHLY and FYNNEI. This CDR3 has 14 amino acids. The CDR3 region has the DNA TGTGCCAGCACCGGGCAGGGGGCTGTTCAGCCCCAGCATTTT. Residues: CASTGQGAVQPQHF. Filled out from reference TRBV2 and TRBJ1-5, the complete variable domain reads EPEVTQTPSHQVTQMGQEVILRCVPISNHLYFYWYRQILGQKVEFLVSFYNNEISEKSEIFDDQFSVERPDGSNFTLKIRSTKLEDSAMYFCASTGQGAVQPQHFGDGTRLSIL.

The chain links TRBV7-2 to TRBJ2-5; 11 nucleotides match TRBD2. The CDR3 length is 15 residues. V gave up 0 bases and J gave up 4 bases; unmatched junction bases: 1. Per the germline V gene, CDR1 is SGHTA and CDR2 is FQGNSA. The CDR3 region is CASSLASGGAETQYF. As DNA, the CDR3 is TGTGCCAGCAGCTTAGCTAGCGGGGGGGCAGAGACCCAGTACTTC. Full variable domain (missing parts from reference TRBV7-2 and TRBJ2-5): GAGVSQSPSNKVTEKGKDVELRCDPISGHTALYWYRQSLGQGLEFLIYFQGNSAPDKSGLPSDRFSAERTGGSVSTLTIQRTQQEDSAVYLCASSLASGGAETQYFGPGTRLLVL.

Concerning this clone itself: The sample has other DNA sequences that encode this CDR3 too. J is TRBJ2-3 and V is TRBV29-1, with D possibly called TRBD1 or TRBD2 (6 bases each). The ends were cut back, 1 base at V and 6 bases at J, with 8 bases in the middle. CDR3 length equals 12 residues. Germline V CDR1 and CDR2: SQVTM, ANQGSEA. CDR3: CSVEAGADTQYF. CDR3 DNA: TGCAGCGTTGAAGCGGGGGCCGATACGCAGTATTTT.

The V gene is TRBV6-1, the J gene TRBJ1-2; D possibly corresponds to TRBD1 (6 bases). V was trimmed by 7 bases and J by 4 bases, leaving 10 bases between them. Germline CDR1 MNHNS, CDR2 SASEGT. The CDR3 has 12 amino acids. The CDR3 sequence is CASKGVLYGYTF. In DNA form, the CDR3 reads TGTGCCAGCAAGGGGGTCCTCTATGGCTACACCTTC.

The rearrangement links TRBV15 to TRBJ2-2; TRBD1 might be the D (5 bases). Trimming stripped 1 base from V and 1 base from J, with 7 bases between. The CDR3 runs 15 residues. The germline V gene has CDR1 LNHNV and CDR2 YYDKDF (reference sequence). The CDR3 coding sequence is TGTGCCACCAGCAGAGGGACACAGAACACCGGGGAGCTGTTTTTT. Protein sequence: CATSRGTQNTGELFF.

The rearrangement joins TRBV27 to TRBJ1-4, with unresolved D. V lost 2 bases, J lost 7 bases, and 11 bases lay in between. Germline assignment: CDR1 MNHEY and CDR2 SMNVEV (reference sequence). This CDR3 region has 14 residues. CDR3 coding DNA: TGTGCCAGCAGTTTACTGGGGATCGGTGAAAAACTGTTTTTT. It codes for CASSLLGIGEKLFF.

Concerning this clone: This same CDR3 is encoded by further DNA sequences in the sample. The chain is built from TRBV5-1 and TRBJ2-3, with no clear D. This CDR3 contains 13 residues. Germline lookup yields CDR1 SGHRS and CDR2 YFSETQ. Trimming removed 0 bases at V and 2 bases at J, with 4 bases between. For the CDR3, the DNA is TGCGCCAGCAGCTTGGGGTCCACAGATACGCAGTATTTT. Residues: CASSLGSTDTQYF.

This clone was detected once. The CDR3 sequence: CSVVADLSEAFF. For the CDR3, the DNA is TGCAGCGTAGTAGCAGATCTATCTGAAGCTTTCTTT. This rearrangement joins TRBV29-1 to TRBJ1-1; no clear D. Germline values: CDR1 SQVTM, CDR2 ANQGSEA. Deletions cut 6 bases from V and 6 bases from J, with 14 bases between. The CDR3 is 12 amino acids.